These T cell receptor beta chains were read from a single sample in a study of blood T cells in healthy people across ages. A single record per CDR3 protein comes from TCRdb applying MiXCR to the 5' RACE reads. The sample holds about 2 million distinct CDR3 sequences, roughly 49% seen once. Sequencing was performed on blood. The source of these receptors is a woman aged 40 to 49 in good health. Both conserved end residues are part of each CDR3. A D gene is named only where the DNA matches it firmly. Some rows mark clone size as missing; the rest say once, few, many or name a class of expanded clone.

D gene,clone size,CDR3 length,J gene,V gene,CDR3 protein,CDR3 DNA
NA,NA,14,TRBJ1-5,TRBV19,CASTTGTLHQPQHF,TGTGCCAGTACCACCGGGACACTCCATCAGCCCCAGCATTTT
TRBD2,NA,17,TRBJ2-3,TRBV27,CASSPLVVAGVTDTQYF,TGTGCCAGCAGTCCCCTCGTGGTAGCGGGGGTCACAGATACGCAGTATTTT
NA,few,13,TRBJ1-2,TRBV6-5,CASSYSDSYGYTF,TGTGCCAGCAGTTACTCGGACAGCTATGGCTACACCTTC
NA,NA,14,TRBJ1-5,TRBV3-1,CASSQGSGDQPQHF,TGTGCCAGCAGCCAAGGTTCGGGGGACCAGCCCCAGCATTTT
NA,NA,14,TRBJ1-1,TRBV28,CASSVTGLNTEAFF,TGTGCCAGCAGTGTTACAGGCCTGAACACTGAAGCTTTCTTT
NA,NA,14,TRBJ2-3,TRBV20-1,CSARSETSTDTQYF,TGCAGTGCTAGGTCTGAAACAAGCACAGATACGCAGTATTTT
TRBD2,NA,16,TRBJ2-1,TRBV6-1,CASSDPEAGGGNEQFF,TGTGCCAGCAGTGATCCCGAAGCGGGGGGAGGAAATGAGCAGTTCTTC
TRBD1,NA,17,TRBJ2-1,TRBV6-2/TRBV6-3,CASRTHRDRGLYNEQFF,TGTGCCAGCAGGACCCACCGGGACAGGGGTTTATACAATGAGCAGTTCTTC
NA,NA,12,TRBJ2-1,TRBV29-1,CSVEELDNEQFF,TGCAGCGTTGAGGAACTAGACAATGAGCAGTTCTTC
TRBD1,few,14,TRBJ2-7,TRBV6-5,CASSQDRGVYGQYF,TGTGCCAGCAGTCAGGACAGGGGGGTCTACGGGCAGTACTTC
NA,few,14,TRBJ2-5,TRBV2,CASRMAAGQETQYF,TGTGCCAGCAGGATGGCGGCAGGGCAAGAGACCCAGTACTTC
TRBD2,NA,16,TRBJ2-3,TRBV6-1,CASSTTSGGYTDTQYF,TGTGCCAGCAGTACGACTAGCGGGGGCTACACAGATACGCAGTATTTT
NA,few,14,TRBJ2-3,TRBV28,CASRPPKPRDTQYF,TGTGCCAGCAGGCCCCCCAAACCCCGAGATACGCAGTATTTT
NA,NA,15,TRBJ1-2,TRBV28,CASSLKGTANYGYTF,TGTGCCAGCAGTTTAAAGGGCACAGCTAACTATGGCTACACCTTC
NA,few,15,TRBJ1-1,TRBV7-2,CASSLEALLNTEAFF,TGTGCCAGCAGCTTAGAGGCATTGTTAAACACTGAAGCTTTCTTT
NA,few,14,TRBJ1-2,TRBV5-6,CASSFPTDYYGYTF,TGTGCCAGCAGCTTCCCGACTGATTACTATGGCTACACCTTC
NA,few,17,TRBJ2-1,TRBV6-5,CASSYSGVTSLHNEQFF,TGTGCCAGCAGTTACTCGGGGGTTACTAGCTTACACAATGAGCAGTTCTTC
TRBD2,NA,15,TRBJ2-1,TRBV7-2,CASSLAGGMYNEQFF,TGTGCCAGCAGCTTAGCGGGGGGGATGTACAATGAGCAGTTCTTC
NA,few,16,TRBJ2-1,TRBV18,CASSPPLGRGYNEQFF,TGTGCCAGCTCACCACCGTTGGGCAGGGGTTACAATGAGCAGTTCTTC
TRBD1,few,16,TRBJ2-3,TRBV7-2,CASSLWGQGATDTQYF,TGTGCCAGCAGCTTATGGGGACAGGGGGCAACAGATACGCAGTATTTT
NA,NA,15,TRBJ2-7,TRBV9,CASSPQARSSYEQYF,TGTGCCAGCAGCCCCCAGGCTAGGAGCTCCTACGAGCAGTACTTC
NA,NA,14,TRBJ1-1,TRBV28,CASSLRQGLTEAFF,TGTGCCAGCAGTTTGAGGCAGGGGCTTACTGAAGCTTTCTTT
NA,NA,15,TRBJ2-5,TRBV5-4,CASSLDNGAQETQYF,TGTGCCAGCAGCTTGGATAACGGTGCTCAAGAGACCCAGTACTTC
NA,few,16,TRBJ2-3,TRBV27,CASSSGLGWGTDTQYF,TGTGCCAGCAGTTCAGGACTTGGATGGGGCACAGATACGCAGTATTTT
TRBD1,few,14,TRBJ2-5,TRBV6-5,CASNPTGGQETQYF,TGTGCCAGCAACCCTACAGGGGGTCAAGAGACCCAGTACTTC
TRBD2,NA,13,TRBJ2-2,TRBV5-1,CASSEGGPGELFF,TGCGCCAGCAGCGAGGGAGGGCCCGGGGAGCTGTTTTTT
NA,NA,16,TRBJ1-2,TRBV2,CASSERLRGVDYGYTF,TGTGCCAGCAGTGAAAGGTTAAGGGGAGTAGACTATGGCTACACCTTC
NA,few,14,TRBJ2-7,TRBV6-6,CASSYSKAPYEQYF,TGTGCCAGCAGTTACTCGAAAGCTCCCTACGAGCAGTACTTC
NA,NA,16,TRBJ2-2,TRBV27,CASSPRGVANTGELFF,TGTGCCAGCAGTCCGCGTGGGGTAGCGAACACCGGGGAGCTGTTTTTT
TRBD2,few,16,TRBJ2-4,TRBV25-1,CASSDPPGGRGNIQYF,TGTGCCAGCAGTGATCCTCCCGGCGGGAGGGGAAACATTCAGTACTTC
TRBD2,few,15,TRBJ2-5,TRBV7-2,CASSWTRAGGETQYF,TGTGCCAGCAGCTGGACGCGAGCGGGGGGGGAGACCCAGTACTTC
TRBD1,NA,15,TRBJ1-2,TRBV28,CASSYRGTPNYGYTF,TGTGCCAGCAGTTACAGGGGGACCCCTAACTATGGCTACACCTTC
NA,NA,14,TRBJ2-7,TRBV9,CASSVGKLGYEQYF,TGTGCCAGCAGCGTAGGTAAGCTAGGCTACGAGCAGTACTTC
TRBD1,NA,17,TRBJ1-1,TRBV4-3,CASSQDWGQSRYTEAFF,TGCGCCAGCAGCCAAGATTGGGGACAGAGTCGTTACACTGAAGCTTTCTTT
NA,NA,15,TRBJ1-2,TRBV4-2,CASSQTAGSNYGYTF,TGTGCCAGCAGCCAAACTGCAGGGTCTAACTATGGCTACACCTTC
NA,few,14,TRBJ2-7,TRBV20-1,CSASGIRTSYEQYF,TGCAGTGCTTCGGGGATCAGGACATCCTACGAGCAGTACTTC
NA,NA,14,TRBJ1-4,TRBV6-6,CASSYPAGDEKLFF,TGTGCCAGCAGTTACCCGGCAGGGGACGAAAAACTGTTTTTT
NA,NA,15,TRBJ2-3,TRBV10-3,CAISEPTEGSDTQYF,TGTGCCATCAGTGAACCAACCGAGGGATCAGATACGCAGTATTTT
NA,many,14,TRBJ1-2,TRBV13,CASSPKLFRGGYTF,TGTGCCAGCAGCCCGAAACTCTTTAGGGGGGGCTACACCTTC
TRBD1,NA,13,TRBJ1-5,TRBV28,CASSHRGSGPQHF,TGTGCCAGCAGTCACAGGGGCTCCGGGCCCCAGCATTTT
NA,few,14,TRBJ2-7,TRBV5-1,CATKPGDYLWEQYF,TGCGCCACCAAGCCAGGGGACTACCTCTGGGAGCAGTACTTC
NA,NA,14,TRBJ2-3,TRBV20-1,CSAEGGPSTDTQYF,TGCAGTGCCGAGGGGGGCCCCAGCACAGATACGCAGTATTTT
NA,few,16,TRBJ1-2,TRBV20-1,CSARNYGGEDNYGYTF,TGCAGTGCTCGAAACTACGGGGGCGAGGATAACTATGGCTACACCTTC
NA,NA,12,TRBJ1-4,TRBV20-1,CSAGGLTEKLFF,TGCAGTGCCGGGGGGCTCACTGAAAAACTGTTTTTT
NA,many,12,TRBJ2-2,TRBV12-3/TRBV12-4,CASSPGIGELFF,TGTGCCAGCAGCCCGGGGATCGGGGAGCTGTTTTTT
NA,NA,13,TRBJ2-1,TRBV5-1,CASSALRGGEQFF,TGCGCCAGCAGCGCATTGAGGGGTGGTGAGCAGTTCTTC
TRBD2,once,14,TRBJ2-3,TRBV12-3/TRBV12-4,CASMGGGVTDTQYF,TGTGCCAGCATGGGTGGGGGGGTCACAGATACGCAGTATTTT
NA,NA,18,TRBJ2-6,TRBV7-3,CASSLMGAGNSGANVLTF,TGTGCCAGCAGCTTAATGGGGGCGGGGAACTCTGGGGCCAACGTCCTGACTTTC
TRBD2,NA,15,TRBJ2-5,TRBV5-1,CASSFDSGGGETQYF,TGCGCCAGCAGCTTCGATAGCGGGGGAGGCGAGACCCAGTACTTC
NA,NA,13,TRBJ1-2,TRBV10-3,CAIVSQDNYGYTF,TGTGCCATCGTGAGCCAGGACAACTATGGCTACACCTTC
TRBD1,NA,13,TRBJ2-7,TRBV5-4,CASSYRGKYEQYF,TGTGCCAGCAGCTACAGGGGGAAGTACGAGCAGTACTTC
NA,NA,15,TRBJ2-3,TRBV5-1,CASSLLGRPTDTQYF,TGCGCCAGCAGCTTGCTCGGCCGTCCCACAGATACGCAGTATTTT
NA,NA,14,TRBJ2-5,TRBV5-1,CASSARTDSETQYF,TGCGCCAGCAGCGCCCGGACGGACAGCGAGACCCAGTACTTC
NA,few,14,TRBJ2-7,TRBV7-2,CASSLAPQPYEQYF,TGTGCCAGCAGCTTAGCCCCCCAACCCTACGAGCAGTACTTC
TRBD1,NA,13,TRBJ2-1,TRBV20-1,CSARATGSHEQFF,TGCAGTGCTAGAGCGACAGGGTCCCACGAGCAGTTCTTC
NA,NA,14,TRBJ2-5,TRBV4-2,CVSSPGGNSETQYF,TGTGTCAGCTCTCCAGGGGGGAATAGTGAGACCCAGTACTTC
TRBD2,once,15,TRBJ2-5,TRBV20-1,CSAGTSGGIQETQYF,TGCAGTGCCGGGACTAGCGGGGGGATTCAAGAGACCCAGTACTTC